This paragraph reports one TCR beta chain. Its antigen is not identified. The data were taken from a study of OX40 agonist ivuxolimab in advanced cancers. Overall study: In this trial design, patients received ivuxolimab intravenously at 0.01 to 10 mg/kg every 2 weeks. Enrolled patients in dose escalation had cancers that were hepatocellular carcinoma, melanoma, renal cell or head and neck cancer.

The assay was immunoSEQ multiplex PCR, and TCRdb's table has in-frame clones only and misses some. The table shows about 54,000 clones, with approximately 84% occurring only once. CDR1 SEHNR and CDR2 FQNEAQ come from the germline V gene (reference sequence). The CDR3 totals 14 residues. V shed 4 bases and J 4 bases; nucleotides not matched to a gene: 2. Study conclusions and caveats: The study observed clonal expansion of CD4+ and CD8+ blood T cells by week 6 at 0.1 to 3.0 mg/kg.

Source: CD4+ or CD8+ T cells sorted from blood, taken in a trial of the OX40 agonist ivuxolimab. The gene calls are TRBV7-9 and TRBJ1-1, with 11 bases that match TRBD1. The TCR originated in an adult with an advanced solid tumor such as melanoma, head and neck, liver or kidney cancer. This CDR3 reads CASSYGQGATEAFF. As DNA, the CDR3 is TGTGCCAGCAGCTACGGACAGGGGGCCACTGAAGCTTTCTTT.